A single TCR beta chain is shown here with its context. CDR3 length equals 14 residues. V gave up 3 bases and J gave up 7 bases, with 17 bases separating them. Germline V gene data show CDR1 as SGHNT and CDR2 as YYREEE (reference sequence). In the study's own analysis: Amplifying reference gene primers gave estimates of nucleated cell counts. TCRdb keeps only in-frame clones here, not all; method: immunoSEQ multiplex PCR. V, J and clone size derive from that table, while D and trimming were established from the DNA sequence. Altogether approximately 670,000 clones are present, 85% to 90% being singletons, with the ten largest covering roughly 0.25%. This entry comes from a study of blood T cell repertoires in COVID-19. Study as a whole: The United States, Italy and Spain were the sources of the acute and convalescent COVID-19 samples. From T cells, B-cell-depleted T cells, or PBMCs came the material, which was cDNA or gDNA.

Sequenced sample: peripheral blood. This sequence was found in a woman between 18 and 30 years old with acute or convalescent COVID-19. The chain couples TRBV5-4 to TRBJ2-7, with D perhaps matching TRBD2 (5 bases). CDR3 protein: CASSSSRRPGEQYF. The CDR3, as DNA: TGTGCCAGCAGCTCAAGCAGGCGACCGGGGGAGCAGTACTTC. Full variable domain (remainder filled in from reference TRBV5-4 and TRBJ2-7): ETGVTQSPTHLIKTRGQQVTLRCSSQSGHNTVSWYQQALGQGPQFIFQYYREEENGRGNFPPRFSGLQFPNYSSELNVNALELDDSALYLCASSSSRRPGEQYFGPGTRLTVT.